These 17 T cell receptor beta chains were all obtained from the same sample, sequenced in a study of blood T cell repertoires in COVID-19. Repertoires were generated with immunoSEQ multiplex PCR, while TCRdb's copy carries only in-frame clones and drops some. The sample has under 250,000 clones, over 65% seen once; the top ten hold 2.5% to 3%. Sequencing was carried out using peripheral blood. These receptors were obtained from a woman aged 70-85 years with active or convalescent COVID-19.

This chain links TRBV7-6 with TRBJ2-3; D perhaps matches TRBD2 (6 bases). This CDR3 has 15 amino acids. V lost 5 bases and J lost 0, with 12 bases in between. CDR1 SGHVS and CDR2 FNYEAQ come from the germline V gene. This CDR3 is CASSPRGSSTDTQYF. As DNA, the CDR3 is TGTGCCAGCAGCCCCCGGGGGTCTAGCACAGATACGCAGTATTTT. Drawing the rest from reference TRBV7-6 and TRBJ2-3, the complete variable domain is GAGVSQSPRYKVTKRGQDVALRCDPISGHVSLYWYRQALGQGPEFLTYFNYEAQQDKSGLPNDRFSAERPEGSISTLTIQRTEQRDSAMYRCASSPRGSSTDTQYFGPGTRLTVL.

The chain has TRBV6-5 and TRBJ2-4, with D perhaps TRBD2 (5 bases). V lost 7 bases to trimming and J lost 2 bases, with 9 bases between them. Germline CDR1 MNHEY, CDR2 SVGAGI. This CDR3 has 13 residues. In DNA form, the CDR3 reads TGTGCCAGCAAAGAGGGAACCAAAAACATTCAGTACTTC. This encodes CASKEGTKNIQYF.

This chain joins TRBV7-2 and TRBJ1-2, with D perhaps matching TRBD1 (6 bases). CDR1 SGHTA and CDR2 FQGNSA come from the germline V gene. The CDR3 covers 14 residues. V was pared by 5 bases and J by 8 bases, with 18 bases between. DNA for the CDR3: TGTGCCAGCAGCCAAAACAGGGTTTTGGGAGGCTACACCTTC. This codes for CASSQNRVLGGYTF. Drawing the rest from reference TRBV7-2 and TRBJ1-2, the complete variable domain is GAGVSQSPSNKVTEKGKDVELRCDPISGHTALYWYRQSLGQGLEFLIYFQGNSAPDKSGLPSDRFSAERTGGSVSTLTIQRTQQEDSAVYLCASSQNRVLGGYTFGSGTRLTVV.

This chain joins TRBV2 and TRBJ1-5, with D perhaps TRBD1 (5 bases). Trimming shortened V by 7 bases and J by 2 bases, and 12 bases separated the two germline ends. This CDR3 comprises 14 residues. Germline CDR1 SNHLY, CDR2 FYNNEI. CDR3 sequence: CASKGSGGNQPQHF. The CDR3, as DNA: TGTGCCAGCAAAGGGTCGGGGGGCAATCAGCCCCAGCATTTT.

The chain is built from TRBV7-9 and TRBJ2-7; D ambiguous. The V gene's germline CDR1 is SEHNR and CDR2 FQNEAQ (reference sequence). V lost 4 bases, J lost 5 bases, and 12 bases lay in between. CDR3 size: 13 residues. The DNA of the CDR3 is TGTGCCAGCAGCTCCTTAAAGTTAGACGAGCAGTACTTC. Translated, it gives CASSSLKLDEQYF. The whole variable domain, remainder taken from reference TRBV7-9 and TRBJ2-7, is DTGVSQNPRHKITKRGQNVTFRCDPISEHNRLYWYRQTLGQGPEFLTYFQNEAQLEKSRLLSDRFSAERPKGSFSTLEIQRTEQGDSAMYLCASSSLKLDEQYFGPGTRLTVT.

J is TRBJ1-2 and V is TRBV15; TRBD1 might be the D (5 bases). This CDR3 is built from 17 residues. V was cut by 0 bases and J by 6 bases, with 20 bases left in between. Germline V lookup: CDR1 LNHNV, CDR2 YYDKDF (reference sequence). The CDR3 DNA reads TGTGCCACCAGCAGAGATCTCATCCAGGGAAGGTCGCATGGCTACACCTTC. Residues: CATSRDLIQGRSHGYTF.

This clone has only a few counts. The V and J genes are TRBV2 and TRBJ2-1, with D tentatively TRBD1 (6 bases). Germline V gives CDR1 SNHLY, CDR2 FYNNEI. Trimming took off 7 bases at V and 9 bases at J, with 16 bases between the two ends. The CDR3 is 13 residues long. The CDR3 bases are TGTGCCAGCAATTTCTACAGGGACGGTGAGCAGTTCTTC. Translation: CASNFYRDGEQFF.

The V call is TRBV18, the J call TRBJ1-6; D call uncertain. V was clipped by 3 bases and J by 10 bases, with 13 bases between them. The CDR3 extends over 14 amino acids. Germline V lookup: CDR1 KGHSH, CDR2 LQKENI. The CDR3, as DNA: TGTGCCAGCTCACCCGGAGCCCGGGAATCACCCCTCCACTTT. Residues: CASSPGARESPLHF.

The V and J genes are TRBV2 and TRBJ1-3; D gene unclear. In germline, CDR1 is SNHLY, CDR2 FYNNEI. The V end was cut by 3 bases, the J end by 2 bases, with 11 bases between. This CDR3 comprises 15 residues. CDR3 loop: CASSDLGVAGNTIYF. Here the CDR3 DNA reads TGTGCCAGCAGTGACCTCGGAGTGGCTGGAAACACCATATATTTT.

V usage is TRBV6-5 and J usage is TRBJ1-2, with unresolved D. In germline, CDR1 is MNHEY, CDR2 SVGAGI. The CDR3 covers 14 residues. Trimming left V 6 bases short and J 7 bases short, with 18 bases between. This chain's CDR3 is CASRIEPRTAGYTF. In DNA form, the CDR3 reads TGTGCCAGCAGAATAGAGCCTAGGACTGCTGGCTACACCTTC.

The chain links TRBV19 to TRBJ2-3, with 7 bases that match TRBD1. V dropped 4 bases and J dropped 5; count of bases not matched to a gene: 21. In germline, CDR1 is LNHDA, CDR2 SQIVND (reference sequence). The CDR3 runs to 19 residues. The DNA of the CDR3 is TGTGCCAGTAGTACCCAAACCAGAACGACAGGGCGAGGGAAAGATACGCAGTATTTT. Translated: CASSTQTRTTGRGKDTQYF.

The V and J genes are TRBV2 and TRBJ2-2, with 8 bases that match TRBD2. Unmatched junction bases numbered 5, after V lost 4 bases and J lost 4 bases. CDR3 length: 15 residues. Germline V gene sequence: CDR1 SNHLY, CDR2 FYNNEI. As DNA, the CDR3 is TGTGCCAGCAGTGTAGGTCTAGCGGGCACCGGGGAGCTGTTTTTT. Its protein is CASSVGLAGTGELFF.

The CDR3 sequence is CAFLRGIGVRAFF. CDR3 sequence (DNA): TGTGCCTTTCTGCGGGGAATAGGGGTCAGAGCTTTCTTT. J is TRBJ1-1 and V is TRBV30; D may be TRBD1 (5 bases). Trimming left V 7 bases short and J 10 bases short, with 22 bases between. CDR1 GTSNPN and CDR2 SVGIG come from the germline V gene (reference sequence). This CDR3 region has 13 residues.

The CDR3 protein is CASSPSPGQESDTQYF. The CDR3 bases are TGTGCCAGCAGCCCATCCCCGGGACAGGAGTCAGATACGCAGTATTTT. The chain joins TRBV3-1 (or the pseudogene TRBV3-2) to TRBJ2-3; 8 bases are a match to TRBD1. Unmatched junction bases numbered 10, after V lost 4 bases and J lost 4 bases. CDR1 is LGHDT, CDR2 YNNKEL, per germline (reference sequence). The CDR3 length is 16 residues.

J is TRBJ2-7 and V is TRBV5-5; 9 bases match TRBD1. The CDR3 is made up of 14 amino acids. CDR1 SGHKS and CDR2 YYEKEE come from the germline V gene (reference sequence). V shed 5 bases and J 5 bases; nucleotides not matched to a gene: 8. The CDR3 protein is CASRPGQGRNEQYF. The CDR3 nucleotides are TGTGCCAGCAGACCGGGACAGGGTAGGAACGAGCAGTACTTC.

The chain joins TRBV6-5 to TRBJ1-5; D uncertain. The CDR3 runs to 13 residues. Trimming cost V 7 bases and J 5 bases, with 12 bases left between them. The germline V gene encodes CDR1 MNHEY and CDR2 SVGAGI. CDR3 loop: CASTPQADQPQHF. CDR3 sequence (DNA): TGTGCCAGCACTCCTCAGGCAGATCAGCCCCAGCATTTT.

V and J are TRBV6-5 and TRBJ2-1; TRBD2 agrees at 11 bases. The germline gives CDR1 MNHEY, CDR2 SVGAGI. This CDR3 spans 16 amino acids. The V segment lost 0 bases and the J segment 7 bases; nucleotides outside the gene matches: 5. CDR3 sequence reads: CASSYSGLAAGNEQFF. The CDR3 nucleotides are TGTGCCAGCAGTTACTCGGGACTAGCGGCGGGGAATGAGCAGTTCTTC.